Presented here are 2 T cell receptor beta chains from one specimen sequenced in a study of blood T cell repertoires in COVID-19. TCRdb's table, derived via immunoSEQ multiplex PCR, lists solely in-frame clones and lacks some. The table lists about 230,000 clones, 83% of them singletons. The sample comprised peripheral blood. These receptors were obtained from a woman aged 25 to 39 with COVID-19, enrolled during active disease.

This clone has only a few counts. The chain has TRBV7-3 and TRBJ2-7; 7 nucleotides agree with TRBD2. Germline CDR1 is SGHTA and CDR2 is FQGTGA. The CDR3 runs 13 residues. V gave up 1 base and J gave up 6 bases; unmatched junction bases: 3. CDR3 residues: CASSLREGAEQYF. The CDR3 DNA reads TGTGCCAGCAGCTTAAGGGAGGGAGCCGAGCAGTACTTC. Filled out from reference TRBV7-3 and TRBJ2-7, the complete variable domain reads GAGVSQTPSNKVTEKGKYVELRCDPISGHTALYWYRQSLGQGPEFLIYFQGTGAADDSGLPNDRFFAVRPEGSVSTLKIQRTERGDSAVYLCASSLREGAEQYFGPGTRLTVT.

This chain uses TRBV6-6 with TRBJ1-1, with D perhaps TRBD1 (6 bases). The V end lost 6 bases, the J end lost 5 bases, and 16 bases lay between the germline ends. CDR1 MNHNY and CDR2 SVGAGI come from the germline V gene (reference sequence). This CDR3 is built from 14 residues. The CDR3, as DNA: TGTGCCAGCAGGCCGCGGGGGCCAGGGACTGAAGCTTTCTTT. It is translated as CASRPRGPGTEAFF.